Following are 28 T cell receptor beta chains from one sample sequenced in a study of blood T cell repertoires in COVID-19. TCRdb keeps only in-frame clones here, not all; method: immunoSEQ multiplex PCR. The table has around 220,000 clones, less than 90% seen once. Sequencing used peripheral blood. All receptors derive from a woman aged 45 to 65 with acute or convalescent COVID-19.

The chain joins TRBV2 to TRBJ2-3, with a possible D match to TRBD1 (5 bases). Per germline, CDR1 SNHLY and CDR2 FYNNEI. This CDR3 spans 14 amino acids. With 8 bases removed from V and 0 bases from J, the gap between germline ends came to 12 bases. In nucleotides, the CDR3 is TGTGCCAGCGGACAACTGCTTAGCACAGATACGCAGTATTTT. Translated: CASGQLLSTDTQYF.

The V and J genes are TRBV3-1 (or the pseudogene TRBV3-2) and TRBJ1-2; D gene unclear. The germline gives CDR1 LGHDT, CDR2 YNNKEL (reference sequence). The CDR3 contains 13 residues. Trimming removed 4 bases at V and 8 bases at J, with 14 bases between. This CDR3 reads CASSPREGRGYTF. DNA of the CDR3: TGTGCCAGCAGCCCCCGCGAAGGGAGAGGCTACACCTTC.

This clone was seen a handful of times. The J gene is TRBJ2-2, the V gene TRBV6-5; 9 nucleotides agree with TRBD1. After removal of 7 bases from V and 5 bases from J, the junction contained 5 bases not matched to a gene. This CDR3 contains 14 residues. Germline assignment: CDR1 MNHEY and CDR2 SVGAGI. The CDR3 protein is CASTGTGTTGELFF. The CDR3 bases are TGTGCCAGCACCGGGACAGGGACAACCGGGGAGCTGTTTTTT.

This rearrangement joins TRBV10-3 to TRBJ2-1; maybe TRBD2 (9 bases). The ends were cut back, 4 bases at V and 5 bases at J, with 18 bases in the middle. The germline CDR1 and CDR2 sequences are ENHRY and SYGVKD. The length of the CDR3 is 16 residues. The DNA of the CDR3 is TGTGCCATCAGTGGGCGGGGGGGACAGGTCCACAATGAGCAGTTCTTC. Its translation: CAISGRGGQVHNEQFF.

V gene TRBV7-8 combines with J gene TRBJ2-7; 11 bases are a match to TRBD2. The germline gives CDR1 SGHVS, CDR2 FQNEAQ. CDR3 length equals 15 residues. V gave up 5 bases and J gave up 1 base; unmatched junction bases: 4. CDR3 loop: CASSGRLAGSYEQYF. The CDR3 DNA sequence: TGTGCCAGCAGCGGGCGACTAGCGGGGTCCTACGAGCAGTACTTC. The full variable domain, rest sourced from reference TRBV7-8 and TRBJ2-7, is GAGVSQSPRYKVAKRGQDVALRCDPISGHVSLFWYQQALGQGPEFLTYFQNEAQLDKSGLPSDRFFAERPEGSVSTLKIQRTQQEDSAVYLCASSGRLAGSYEQYFGPGTRLTVT.

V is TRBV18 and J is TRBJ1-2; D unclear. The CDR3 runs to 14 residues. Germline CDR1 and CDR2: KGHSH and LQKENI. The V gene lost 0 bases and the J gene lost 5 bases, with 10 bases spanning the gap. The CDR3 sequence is CASSPPGLIYGYTF. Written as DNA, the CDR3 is TGTGCCAGCTCACCACCCGGACTAATTTATGGCTACACCTTC.

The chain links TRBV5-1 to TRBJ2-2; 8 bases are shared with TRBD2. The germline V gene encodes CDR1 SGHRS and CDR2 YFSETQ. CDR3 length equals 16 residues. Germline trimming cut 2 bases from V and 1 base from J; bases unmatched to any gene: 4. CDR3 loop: CASSFSAGGNTGELFF. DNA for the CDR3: TGCGCCAGCAGCTTCTCGGCGGGGGGGAACACCGGGGAGCTGTTTTTT.

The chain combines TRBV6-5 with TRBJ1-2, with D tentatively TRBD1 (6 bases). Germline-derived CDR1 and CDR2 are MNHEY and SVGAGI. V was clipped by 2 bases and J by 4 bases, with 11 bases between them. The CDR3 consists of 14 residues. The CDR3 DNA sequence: TGTGCCAGCAGTTACCGCGGGGGCGGCTATGGCTACACCTTC. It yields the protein CASSYRGGGYGYTF.

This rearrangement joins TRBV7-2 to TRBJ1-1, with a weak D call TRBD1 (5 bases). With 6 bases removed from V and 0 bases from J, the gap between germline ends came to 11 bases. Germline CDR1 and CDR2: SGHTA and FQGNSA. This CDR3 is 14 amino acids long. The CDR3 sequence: CASRQGDLNTEAFF. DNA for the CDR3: TGTGCCAGCAGGCAGGGCGACCTGAACACTGAAGCTTTCTTT.

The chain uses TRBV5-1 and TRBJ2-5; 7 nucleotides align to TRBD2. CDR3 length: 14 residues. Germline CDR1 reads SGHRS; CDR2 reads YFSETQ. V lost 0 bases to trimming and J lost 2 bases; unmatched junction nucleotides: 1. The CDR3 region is CASSLVGGQETQYF. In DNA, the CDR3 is TGCGCCAGCAGCTTGGTGGGGGGGCAAGAGACCCAGTACTTC.

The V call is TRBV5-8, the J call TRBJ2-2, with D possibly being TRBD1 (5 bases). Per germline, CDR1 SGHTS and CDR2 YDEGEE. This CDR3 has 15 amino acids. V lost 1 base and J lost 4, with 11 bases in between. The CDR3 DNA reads TGTGCCAGCAGCTTGACAGGATCGAGCACCGGGGAGCTGTTTTTT. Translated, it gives CASSLTGSSTGELFF.

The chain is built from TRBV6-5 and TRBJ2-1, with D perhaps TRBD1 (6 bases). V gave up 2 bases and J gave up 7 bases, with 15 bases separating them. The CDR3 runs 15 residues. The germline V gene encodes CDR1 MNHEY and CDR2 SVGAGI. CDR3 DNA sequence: TGTGCCAGCAGTTACCAGGACAGCTTTGATAATGAGCAGTTCTTC. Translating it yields CASSYQDSFDNEQFF.

CDR3 residues: CAWSRGGRTGDLDSPLHF. As DNA, the CDR3 is TGTGCCTGGAGTAGAGGGGGAAGGACAGGGGATTTAGATTCACCCCTCCACTTT. The chain has TRBV30 and TRBJ1-6; 9 bases fit TRBD1. The CDR3 runs to 18 residues. In germline, CDR1 is GTSNPN, CDR2 SVGIG (reference sequence). V shed 2 bases, J shed 8 bases, and the junction held 16 bases outside the gene matches.

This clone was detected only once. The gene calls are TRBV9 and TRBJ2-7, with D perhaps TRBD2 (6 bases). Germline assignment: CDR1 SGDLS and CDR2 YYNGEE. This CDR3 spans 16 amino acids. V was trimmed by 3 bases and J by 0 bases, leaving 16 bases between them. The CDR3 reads CASSAEGAGSSYEQYF. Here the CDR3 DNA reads TGTGCCAGCAGCGCCGAGGGCGCGGGGAGCTCCTACGAGCAGTACTTC.

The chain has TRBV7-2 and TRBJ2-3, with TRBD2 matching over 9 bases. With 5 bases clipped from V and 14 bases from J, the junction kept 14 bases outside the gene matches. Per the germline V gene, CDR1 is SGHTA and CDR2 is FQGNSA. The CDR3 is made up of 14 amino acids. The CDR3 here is CASSQSGGPLEPYF. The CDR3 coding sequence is TGTGCCAGCAGCCAAAGCGGGGGGCCCCTAGAGCCGTATTTT. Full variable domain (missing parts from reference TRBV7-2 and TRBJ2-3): GAGVSQSPSNKVTEKGKDVELRCDPISGHTALYWYRQSLGQGLEFLIYFQGNSAPDKSGLPSDRFSAERTGGSVSTLTIQRTQQEDSAVYLCASSQSGGPLEPYFGPGTRLTVL.

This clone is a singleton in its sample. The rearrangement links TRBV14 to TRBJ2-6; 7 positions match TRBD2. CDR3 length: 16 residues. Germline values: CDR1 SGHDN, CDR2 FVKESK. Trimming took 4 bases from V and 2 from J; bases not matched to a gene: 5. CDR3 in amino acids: CASSPLGGAGANVLTF. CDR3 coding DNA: TGTGCCAGCAGCCCCTTGGGGGGGGCTGGGGCCAACGTCCTGACTTTC. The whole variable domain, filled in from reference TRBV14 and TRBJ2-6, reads EAGVTQFPSHSVIEKGQTVTLRCDPISGHDNLYWYRRVMGKEIKFLLHFVKESKQDESGMPNNRFLAERTGGTYSTLKVQPAELEDSGVYFCASSPLGGAGANVLTFGAGSRLTVL.

This CDR3 reads CASSFWAGAGANVLTF. CDR3 nucleotides: TGTGCCAGCAGCTTCTGGGCGGGAGCTGGGGCCAACGTCCTGACTTTC. The rearrangement uses TRBV5-6 and TRBJ2-6; 7 bases line up with TRBD2. J gave up 2 bases and V 2 bases, and 4 bases lay outside the gene matches. This CDR3 has 16 residues. Germline V gives CDR1 SGHDT, CDR2 YYEEEE.

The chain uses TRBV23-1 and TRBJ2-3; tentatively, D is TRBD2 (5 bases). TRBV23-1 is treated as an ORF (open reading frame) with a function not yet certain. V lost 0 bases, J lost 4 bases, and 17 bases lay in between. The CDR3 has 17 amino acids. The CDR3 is CASSQSKGRGSPDTQYF. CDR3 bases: TGCGCCAGCAGTCAATCGAAAGGGAGAGGGTCCCCAGATACGCAGTATTTT.

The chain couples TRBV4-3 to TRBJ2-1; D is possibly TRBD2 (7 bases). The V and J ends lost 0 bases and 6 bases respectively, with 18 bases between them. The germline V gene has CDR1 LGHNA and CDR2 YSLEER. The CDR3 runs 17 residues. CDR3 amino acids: CASSQDRGWGGGNEQFF. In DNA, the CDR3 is TGCGCCAGCAGCCAAGATAGAGGCTGGGGGGGCGGCAATGAGCAGTTCTTC.

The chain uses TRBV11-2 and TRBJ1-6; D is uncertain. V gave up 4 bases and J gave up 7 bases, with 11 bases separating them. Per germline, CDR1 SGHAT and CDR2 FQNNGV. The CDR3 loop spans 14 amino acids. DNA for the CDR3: TGTGCCAGCAGCTCGGGGAATTCGAATTCACCCCTCCACTTT. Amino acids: CASSSGNSNSPLHF.

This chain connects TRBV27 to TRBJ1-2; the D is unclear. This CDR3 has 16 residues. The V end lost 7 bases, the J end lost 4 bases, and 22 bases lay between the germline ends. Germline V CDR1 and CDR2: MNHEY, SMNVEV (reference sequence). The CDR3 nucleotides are TGTGCCAGCACCTCGGAGGTAGAAGGGAGGTTCTATGGCTACACCTTC. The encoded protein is CASTSEVEGRFYGYTF.

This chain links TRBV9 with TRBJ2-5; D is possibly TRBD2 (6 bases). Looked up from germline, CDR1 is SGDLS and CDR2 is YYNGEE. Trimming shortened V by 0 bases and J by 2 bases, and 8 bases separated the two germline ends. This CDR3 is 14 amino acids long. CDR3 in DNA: TGTGCCAGCAGCGTAGGTGGGGGGCAAGAGACCCAGTACTTC. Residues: CASSVGGGQETQYF.

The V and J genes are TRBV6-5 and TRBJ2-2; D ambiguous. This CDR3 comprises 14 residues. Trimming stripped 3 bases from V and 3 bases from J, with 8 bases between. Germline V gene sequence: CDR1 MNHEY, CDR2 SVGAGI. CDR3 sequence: CASSYDTYTGELFF. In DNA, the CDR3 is TGTGCCAGCAGTTATGACACCTACACCGGGGAGCTGTTTTTT.

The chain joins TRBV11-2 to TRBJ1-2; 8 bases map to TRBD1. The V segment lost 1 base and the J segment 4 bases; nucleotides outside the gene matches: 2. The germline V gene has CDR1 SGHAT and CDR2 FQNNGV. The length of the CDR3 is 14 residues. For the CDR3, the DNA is TGTGCCAGCAGCTTAGTCAGGGGGCCCTATGGCTACACCTTC. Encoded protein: CASSLVRGPYGYTF.

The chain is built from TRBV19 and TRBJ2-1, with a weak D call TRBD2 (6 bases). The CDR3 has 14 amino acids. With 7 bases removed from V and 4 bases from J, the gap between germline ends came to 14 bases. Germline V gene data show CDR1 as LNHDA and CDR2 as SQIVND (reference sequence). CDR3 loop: CASMGRGGYNEQFF. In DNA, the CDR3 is TGTGCCAGTATGGGGCGGGGCGGTTACAATGAGCAGTTCTTC.

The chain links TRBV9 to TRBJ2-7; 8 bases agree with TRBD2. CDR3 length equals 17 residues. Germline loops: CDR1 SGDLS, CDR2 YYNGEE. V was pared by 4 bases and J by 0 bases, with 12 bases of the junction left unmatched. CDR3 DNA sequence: TGTGCCAGCAGCCCGCGGGACGGGCGGGGGGACTCCTACGAGCAGTACTTC. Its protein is CASSPRDGRGDSYEQYF.

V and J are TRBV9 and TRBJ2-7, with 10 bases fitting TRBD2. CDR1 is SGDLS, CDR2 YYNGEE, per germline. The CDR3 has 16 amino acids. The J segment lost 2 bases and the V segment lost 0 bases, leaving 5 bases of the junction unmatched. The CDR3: CASSVDGTSATYEQYF. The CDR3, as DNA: TGTGCCAGCAGCGTAGACGGGACTAGCGCTACCTACGAGCAGTACTTC.

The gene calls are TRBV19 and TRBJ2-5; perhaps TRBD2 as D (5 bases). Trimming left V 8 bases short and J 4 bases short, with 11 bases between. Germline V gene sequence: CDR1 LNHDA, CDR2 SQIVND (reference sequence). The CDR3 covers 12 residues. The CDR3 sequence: CASGRASETQYF. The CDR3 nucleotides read TGTGCCAGTGGGCGGGCGTCAGAGACCCAGTACTTC.